This T cell receptor (beta chain) was documented in a study of cytotoxic CD8 clonotypes in ibrutinib-treated CLL (dated by TCRdb to the early 2020s). Study-level background: In this cohort, over 14 patients were treatment-naive and fewer than 13 were relapsed/refractory, while some 18 had unmutated IGHV. Partial responses were observed in roughly 24 patients and complete responses in 2; after a median follow-up of 68 months, remission was maintained in roughly 14 patients and progression was observed in some twelve. Samples at response were collected after a median of roughly twelve months of treatment, with a range of about 6 to 40 months. On average, each sample yielded about 250,000 productive templates and tens of thousands of productive rearrangements. Longitudinal samples were obtainable from about 30% of the roughly 86 participants in the trial. Cryopreserved peripheral blood mononuclear cells were collected before treatment, at response, and at either disease progression or sustained remission. Every sample from remission and from progressive disease was obtained while the patients were still on ibrutinib. Overall study results and their limits: Lymph node repertoires were not examined, and the timing of sampling was not matched between patients in sustained remission and those whose disease progressed. Public clonotypes were rare and either contracted or stayed stable during treatment, and the rise in clonality at ibrutinib response reflected the expansion of private clonotypes. Clonality increased at ibrutinib response, stayed stable in sustained remission, and fell back toward baseline at progression. At baseline, clonality was higher than in age-matched healthy donors and showed a strong correlation with circulating CD8+ T-cell counts.

V sheds 4 bases and J sheds 5 bases, leaving 15 bases between their ends. There are 14 amino acids in the CDR3, from cysteine to phenylalanine inclusive. The entry retains the CDR3 DNA only, 42 bases that are in frame from base 1. According to the germline V gene, CDR1 reads SGHDT and CDR2 reads YYEEEE. About this clone: The clone's antigen remains unknown. No per-base quality is available; no much larger clone lies one base away.

This specimen's time point label, per the study, means: eleven to twelve months on ibrutinib. For TCR beta library preparation, about 2 micrograms of genomic DNA was extracted from cryopreserved PBMCs. High-throughput TCR beta sequencing was performed on longitudinal blood samples from CLL patients receiving ibrutinib monotherapy. Patients were enrolled in a phase 2 open-label single-center ibrutinib monotherapy trial. Each clonotype received, on average, about 9.7x coverage in deep resolution sequencing performed on a MiSeq, where the target depth lay between 1 in 1 million and 1 in 200,000 T cells. TCR beta libraries were generated with the immunoSEQ hsTCRB Kit. For the original study's pipeline: Data were analyzed with ImmunoSEQ Data Assistant and ImmunoSEQ Analyzer, with V, D and J genes assigned per IMGT definitions. Clonality, which ranges from 0 to 1, was calculated by subtracting the normalized Shannon entropy of productive rearrangement frequencies from one. Public clonotype analysis was restricted to overrepresented clonotypes comprising at least 0.05% of each patient's repertoire. About twelve repertoires from age-matched healthy donors, obtained from immuneACCESS, served as clonality controls. The source is immuneACCESS, and TCRdb retained only in-frame sequences with V and J called. Part of the clones is not carried over; for the studies checked, unresolved V genes explain less than half of this, and the remainder is unexplained. The V and J calls and the clone size are those of that table, but D and trimming were determined from the DNA. The sample contains around 200,000 clones, roughly three quarters of them found a single time. Clones ranked in the top ten supply roughly 5.9% of the sample.

This specimen was PBMCs, taken after 12 months of ibrutinib treatment. This TCR came from a human donor with chronic lymphocytic leukemia. The chain uses TRBV5-6 and TRBJ2-5; no D segment can be confidently identified. The DNA sequence is as follows: TGTGCCAGCAGCCACGCCGGGTCTAGGGAGACCCAGTACTTC. This sequence encodes CASSHAGSRETQYF.